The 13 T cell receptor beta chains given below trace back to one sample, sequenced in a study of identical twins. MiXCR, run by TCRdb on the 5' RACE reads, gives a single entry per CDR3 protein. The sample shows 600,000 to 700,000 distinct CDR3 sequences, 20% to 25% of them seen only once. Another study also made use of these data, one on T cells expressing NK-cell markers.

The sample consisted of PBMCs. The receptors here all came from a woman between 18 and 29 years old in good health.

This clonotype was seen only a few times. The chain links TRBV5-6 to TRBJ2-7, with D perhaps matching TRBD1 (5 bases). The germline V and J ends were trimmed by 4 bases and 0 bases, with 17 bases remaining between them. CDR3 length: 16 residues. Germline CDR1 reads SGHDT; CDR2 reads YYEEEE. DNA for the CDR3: TGTGCCAGCAGCCCGTGGGGCGCAGCAAGCTCCTACGAGCAGTACTTC. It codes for CASSPWGAASSYEQYF.

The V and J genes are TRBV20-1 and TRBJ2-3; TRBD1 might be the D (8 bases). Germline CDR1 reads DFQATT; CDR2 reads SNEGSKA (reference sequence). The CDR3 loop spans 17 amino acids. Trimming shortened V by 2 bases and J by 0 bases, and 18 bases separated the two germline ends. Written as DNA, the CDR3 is TGCAGTGCTAGATCCCGGACAGGGAGGGTTAGCACAGATACGCAGTATTTT. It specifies CSARSRTGRVSTDTQYF.

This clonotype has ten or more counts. Here the CDR3 DNA reads TGCAGTGCTACACCCTATGCAGGGGGTGCTTTCTTT. Protein product: CSATPYAGGAFF. This chain joins TRBV20-1 and TRBJ1-1, with 7 bases aligning to TRBD1. The junction had 10 bases not matched to a gene; V was cut back by 4 bases and J by 11 bases. This CDR3 has 12 amino acids. Germline values: CDR1 DFQATT, CDR2 SNEGSKA (reference sequence).

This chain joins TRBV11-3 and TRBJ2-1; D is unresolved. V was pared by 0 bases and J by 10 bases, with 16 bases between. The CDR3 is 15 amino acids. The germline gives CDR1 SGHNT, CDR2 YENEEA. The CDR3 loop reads CASSLDNGWAPEQFF. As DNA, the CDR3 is TGTGCCAGCAGCTTAGATAACGGGTGGGCCCCCGAGCAGTTCTTC.

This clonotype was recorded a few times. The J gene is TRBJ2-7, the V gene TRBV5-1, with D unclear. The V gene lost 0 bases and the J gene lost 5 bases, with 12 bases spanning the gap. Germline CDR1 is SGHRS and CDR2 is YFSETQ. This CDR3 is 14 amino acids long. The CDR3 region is CASSLGGGRNEQYF. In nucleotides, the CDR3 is TGCGCCAGCAGCTTGGGGGGTGGAAGGAACGAGCAGTACTTC.

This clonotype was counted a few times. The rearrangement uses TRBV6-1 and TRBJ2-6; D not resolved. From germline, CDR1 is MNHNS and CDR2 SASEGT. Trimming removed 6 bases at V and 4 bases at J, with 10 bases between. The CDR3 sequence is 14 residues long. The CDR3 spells CASRIIGGANVLTF. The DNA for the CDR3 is TGTGCCAGCAGGATAATTGGGGGGGCCAACGTCCTGACTTTC.

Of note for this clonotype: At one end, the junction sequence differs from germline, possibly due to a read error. Here the CDR3 DNA reads TGTGCCAGCAGTGTGCAGGGGACTAGCAGTTTGTTT. Translation gives CASSVQGTSSLF. The rearrangement joins TRBV12-3 or TRBV12-4 to TRBJ2-3; 9 bases agree with TRBD2. This CDR3 contains 12 residues.

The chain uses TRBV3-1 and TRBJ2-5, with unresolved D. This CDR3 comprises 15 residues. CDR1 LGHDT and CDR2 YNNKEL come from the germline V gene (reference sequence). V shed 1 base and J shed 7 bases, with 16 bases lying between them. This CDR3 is CASSQGDLRVGTQYF. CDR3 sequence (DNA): TGTGCCAGCAGCCAAGGAGACCTTAGGGTTGGGACCCAGTACTTC.

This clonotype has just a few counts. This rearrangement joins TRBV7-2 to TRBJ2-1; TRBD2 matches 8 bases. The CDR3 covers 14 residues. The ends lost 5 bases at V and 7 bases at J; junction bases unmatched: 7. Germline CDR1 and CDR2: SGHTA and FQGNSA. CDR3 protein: CASSPGTRVNEQFF. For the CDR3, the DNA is TGTGCCAGCAGCCCCGGGACTAGGGTGAATGAGCAGTTCTTC.

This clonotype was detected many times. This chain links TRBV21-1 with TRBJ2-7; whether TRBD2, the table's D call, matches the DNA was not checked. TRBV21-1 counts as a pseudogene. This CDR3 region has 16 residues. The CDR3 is CASSKGVGLLSYEQYF. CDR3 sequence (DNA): TGTGCCAGCAGCAAAGGGGTGGGACTGCTTTCCTACGAGCAGTACTTC.

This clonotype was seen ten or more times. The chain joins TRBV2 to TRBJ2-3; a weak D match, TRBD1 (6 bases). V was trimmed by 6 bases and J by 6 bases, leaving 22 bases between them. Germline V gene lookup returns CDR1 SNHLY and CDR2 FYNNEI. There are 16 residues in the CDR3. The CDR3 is CASSIIRDTLGDTQYF. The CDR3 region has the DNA TGTGCCAGCAGCATAATCCGGGACACGTTGGGGGATACGCAGTATTTT.

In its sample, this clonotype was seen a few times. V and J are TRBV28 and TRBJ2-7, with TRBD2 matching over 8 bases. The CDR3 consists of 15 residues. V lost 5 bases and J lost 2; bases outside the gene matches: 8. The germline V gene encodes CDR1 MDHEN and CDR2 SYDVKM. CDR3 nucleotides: TGTGCCAGCAGTCCCTATGAGCGGGGGCCCTACGAGCAGTACTTC. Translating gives CASSPYERGPYEQYF.

The CDR3 bases are TGTGCCAGCAGCTCAACCCGCGGGGATACGCAGTATTTT. This gives the protein CASSSTRGDTQYF. The chain joins TRBV7-9 to TRBJ2-3, with D perhaps matching TRBD2 (5 bases). This CDR3 has 13 residues. Germline assignment: CDR1 SEHNR and CDR2 FQNEAQ (reference sequence). V was pared by 4 bases and J by 6 bases, with 11 bases between.